A single sample is the source of the 14 T cell receptor beta chains below, sequenced in a study of T-cell reconstitution after alpha-beta-depleted transplantation in children. Unique molecular identifiers were incorporated when the TCRbeta library was constructed. Using its own MiXCR run on the PCR reads, TCRdb lists one record per CDR3 protein. The sample yields about 610,000 distinct CDR3 sequences, around 27% seen once. This specimen consisted of PBMCs, obtained before TCRalphabeta/CD19-depleted stem cell transplant. The source of these receptors is a boy under two years old with Wiskott-Aldrich syndrome, due to receive a stem cell transplant.

The V and J genes are TRBV5-8 and TRBJ2-2, with TRBD1 matching 8 bases. The germline gives CDR1 SGHTS, CDR2 YDEGEE. J was trimmed by 5 bases and V by 3 bases; bases with no gene match: 9. The CDR3 has 16 residues. CDR3: CASSSRQGSVTGELFF. Written as DNA, the CDR3 is TGTGCCAGCAGCTCAAGACAGGGGTCGGTGACCGGGGAGCTGTTTTTT.

This clonotype was detected a few times. The CDR3 sequence: CASSGGRVYEQYF. The CDR3 coding sequence is TGTGCCAGCAGTGGTGGGAGGGTATACGAGCAGTACTTC. The chain joins TRBV6-1 to TRBJ2-7; 7 nucleotides match TRBD2. Germline-derived CDR1 and CDR2 are MNHNS and SASEGT. The CDR3 consists of 13 residues. J gave up 4 bases and V 4 bases, and 4 bases lay outside the gene matches.

V gene TRBV5-1 combines with J gene TRBJ1-1; D uncertain. CDR3 length equals 14 residues. CDR1 is SGHRS and CDR2 is YFSETQ in the germline V gene. V lost 1 base and J lost 1, with 8 bases in between. The CDR3 DNA reads TGCGCCAGCAGCTTGAGGGCACAGAACACTGAAGCTTTCTTT. Its protein is CASSLRAQNTEAFF.

The chain uses TRBV5-1 and TRBJ2-1, with D unclear. V gave up 0 bases and J gave up 1 base, with 8 bases separating them. Germline V CDR1 and CDR2: SGHRS, YFSETQ. There are 15 residues in the CDR3. Here the CDR3 DNA reads TGCGCCAGCAGCTTGGAGGCAGCATCCTACAATGAGCAGTTCTTC. Protein sequence: CASSLEAASYNEQFF. The full variable domain, completed using reference TRBV5-1 and TRBJ2-1, is KAGVTQTPRYLIKTRGQQVTLSCSPISGHRSVSWYQQTPGQGLQFLFEYFSETQRNKGNFPGRFSGRQFSNSRSEMNVSTLELGDSALYLCASSLEAASYNEQFFGPGTRLTVL.

This clonotype has only a few counts. Here the CDR3 DNA reads TGTGCCAGCAGTCTTCGCTCCTGGCCGGAGACCCAGTACTTC. It codes for CASSLRSWPETQYF. The chain uses TRBV27 and TRBJ2-5; no clear D gene. Trimming cost V 5 bases and J 5 bases, with 15 bases left between them. Germline values: CDR1 MNHEY, CDR2 SMNVEV (reference sequence). The CDR3 totals 14 residues.

The CDR3 is CASSDFPGPTQYF. For the CDR3, the DNA is TGTGCCAGCAGTGACTTCCCGGGCCCAACGCAGTATTTT. The V gene is TRBV6-4, the J gene TRBJ2-3; D call uncertain. The CDR3 is 13 amino acids. Trimming cost V 1 base and J 9 bases, with 11 bases left between them. The germline gives CDR1 MRHNA, CDR2 SNTAGT.

This clonotype has only a few counts. The V call is TRBV10-3, the J call TRBJ2-5, with TRBD2 matching 10 bases. The V gene end was trimmed by 6 bases and the J gene end by 5 bases; junction bases not matched to a gene: 9. This CDR3 has 15 amino acids. CDR1 and CDR2 from the germline V gene are ENHRY and SYGVKD. CDR3 nucleotides: TGTGCCATCAGGGCCAGCGGGAGGGCCGAGGAGACCCAGTACTTC. Protein sequence: CAIRASGRAEETQYF.

V and J are TRBV20-1 and TRBJ2-5; perhaps D is TRBD1 or TRBD2 (6 bases each). Germline lookup yields CDR1 DFQATT and CDR2 SNEGSKA (reference sequence). Trimming took off 4 bases at V and 4 bases at J, with 10 bases between the two ends. CDR3 length: 12 residues. CDR3 nucleotides: TGCAGTGCTAAGGGGGGATTAGAGACCCAGTACTTC. Its protein is CSAKGGLETQYF.

The chain uses TRBV5-1 and TRBJ2-1; D perhaps matches TRBD1 (5 bases). The CDR3 is made up of 16 amino acids. Trimming stripped 4 bases from V and 5 bases from J, with 19 bases between. Germline V gives CDR1 SGHRS, CDR2 YFSETQ. This CDR3 reads CASSHGLGPGNNEQFF. The CDR3 bases are TGCGCCAGCAGCCATGGGCTAGGGCCAGGGAACAATGAGCAGTTCTTC.

In this sample, this clonotype turned up many times. The chain combines TRBV24-1 with TRBJ2-2; possible D gene TRBD1, 6 bases. The V end was cut by 2 bases, the J end by 4 bases, with 16 bases between. The CDR3 consists of 17 residues. The germline V gene has CDR1 KGHDR and CDR2 SFDVKD. The CDR3 is CATSDYPGQGGTGELFF. The CDR3, as DNA: TGTGCCACCAGTGATTACCCGGGACAAGGGGGCACCGGGGAGCTGTTTTTT.

This sequence joins TRBV12-3 or TRBV12-4 and TRBJ1-2, with D unclear. The CDR3 runs to 12 residues. V gave up 4 bases and J gave up 4 bases, with 7 bases separating them. CDR3 protein: CASSYTAYGYTF. CDR3 nucleotides: TGTGCCAGCAGTTACACAGCCTATGGCTACACCTTC.

This clonotype was seen a handful of times. The chain recombines TRBV20-1 with TRBJ2-5; D possibly corresponds to TRBD2 (5 bases). Germline lookup yields CDR1 DFQATT and CDR2 SNEGSKA (reference sequence). The ends were cut back, 0 bases at V and 5 bases at J, with 13 bases in the middle. This CDR3 region has 14 residues. The CDR3 sequence: CSARDPGLYETQYF. Here the CDR3 DNA reads TGCAGTGCTAGAGATCCCGGACTGTACGAGACCCAGTACTTC.

This chain connects TRBV20-1 to TRBJ2-5, with TRBD2 matching over 7 bases. This CDR3 comprises 13 residues. Germline CDR1 DFQATT, CDR2 SNEGSKA (reference sequence). Trimming cost V 5 bases and J 5 bases; bases outside gene matches: 8. The CDR3 region is CSASQSAGETQYF. CDR3 coding DNA: TGCAGTGCTTCGCAATCAGCGGGGGAGACCCAGTACTTC.

V usage is TRBV20-1 and J usage is TRBJ2-7; 7 bases are a match to TRBD1. CDR1 DFQATT and CDR2 SNEGSKA come from the germline V gene (reference sequence). The CDR3 totals 19 residues. J gave up 4 bases and V 3 bases, and 24 bases lay outside the gene matches. In DNA, the CDR3 is TGCAGTGCTAGTTTACAAAGGGCCCAAGCTCAGGGGGTGATGTACGAGCAGTACTTC. It encodes CSASLQRAQAQGVMYEQYF.